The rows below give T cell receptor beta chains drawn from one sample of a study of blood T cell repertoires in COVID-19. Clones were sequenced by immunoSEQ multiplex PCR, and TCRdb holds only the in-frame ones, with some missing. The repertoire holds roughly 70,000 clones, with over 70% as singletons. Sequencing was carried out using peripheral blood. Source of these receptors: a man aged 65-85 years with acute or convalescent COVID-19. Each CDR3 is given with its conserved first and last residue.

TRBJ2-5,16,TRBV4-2,CASSQYPGTGGETQYF
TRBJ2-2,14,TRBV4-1,CASSQLTSIGELFF
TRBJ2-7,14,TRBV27,CASSPRKGGPQQYF
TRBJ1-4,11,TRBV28,CASSIDEKLFF
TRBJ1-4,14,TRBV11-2,CASSLPGFREKLFF
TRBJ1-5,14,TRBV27,CASGGQHSNQPQHF
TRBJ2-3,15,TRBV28,CASSYETSGTDTQYF
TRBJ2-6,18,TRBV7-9,CASSVSGQSLSGANVLTF
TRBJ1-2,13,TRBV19,CASRGQAFPGYTF
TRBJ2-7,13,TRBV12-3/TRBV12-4,CASSLRTAGEQYF
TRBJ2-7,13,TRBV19,CASSDRQGTTPYF
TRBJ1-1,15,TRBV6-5,CASSPHGTVNTEAFF
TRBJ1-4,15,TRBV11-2,CASSLDPGSAGKLFF
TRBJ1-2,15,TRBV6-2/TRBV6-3,CASSYTSGGMGGYTF
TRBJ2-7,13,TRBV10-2,CASGPAGGIEQYF
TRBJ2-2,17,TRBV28,CASSSGLAGVGTGELFF
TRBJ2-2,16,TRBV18,CASSPRQASESGELFF